The present entry profiles one T cell receptor beta chain with its context. Its specificity is unknown. The sample belongs to a study of Ad26.COV2.S vaccination and SARS-CoV-2 variants. Study-level background: Donor participated within the Ad26.COV2.S arm of the COV1001 trial.

Described treatment: around 19 received Ad26.COV2.S at low or high dose, single or two shots; roughly five received placebo; per-sample allocation not given. Vaccine and placebo recipients were sampled on day 63 after the first injection. Germline CDR1 SGHKS, CDR2 YYEKEE (reference sequence). The V and J ends lost 3 bases and 6 bases, in that order; junction bases with no gene match: 6. CDR3 size: 14 residues. Study results and limitations: Similar non-spike TCR breadth was seen in vaccine and placebo recipients. Breadth and depth estimates from TCRs may understate total T cell responses. Post-vaccination spike-specific CD8+ and CD4+ T cell responses reportedly had substantial breadth.

Produced via immunoSEQ multiplex PCR; TCRdb's table is partial and in-frame only. The sample shows roughly 400,000 clones, about 91% of them seen only once. The rearrangement links TRBV5-5 to TRBJ2-3; TRBD2 matches 8 bases. The receptor was isolated from a person between 18 and 65 years old who received the Ad26.COV2.S COVID-19 vaccine or a placebo. Sequenced here: peripheral blood, sampled in a trial of Ad26.COV2.S vaccine versus placebo. CDR3 DNA sequence: TGTGCCAGCAGCTCGGGACTAGTCTCCGATACGCAGTATTTT. The encoded protein is CASSSGLVSDTQYF.